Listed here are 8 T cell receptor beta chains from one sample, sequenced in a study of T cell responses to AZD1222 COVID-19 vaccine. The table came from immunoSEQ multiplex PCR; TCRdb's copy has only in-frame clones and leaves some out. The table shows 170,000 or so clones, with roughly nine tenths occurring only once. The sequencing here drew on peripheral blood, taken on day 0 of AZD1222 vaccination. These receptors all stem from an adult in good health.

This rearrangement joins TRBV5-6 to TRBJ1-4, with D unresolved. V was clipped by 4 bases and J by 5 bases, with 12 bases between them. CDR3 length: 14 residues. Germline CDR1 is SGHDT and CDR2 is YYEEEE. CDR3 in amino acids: CASSPRTGNEKLFF. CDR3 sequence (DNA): TGTGCCAGCAGCCCGCGGACGGGGAATGAAAAACTGTTTTTT.

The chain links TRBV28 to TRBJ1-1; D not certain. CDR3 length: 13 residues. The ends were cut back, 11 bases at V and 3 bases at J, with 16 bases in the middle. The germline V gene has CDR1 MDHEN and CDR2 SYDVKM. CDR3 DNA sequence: TGTGCCTGTACAGCCAACGGGTACACTGAAGCTTTCTTT. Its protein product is CACTANGYTEAFF.

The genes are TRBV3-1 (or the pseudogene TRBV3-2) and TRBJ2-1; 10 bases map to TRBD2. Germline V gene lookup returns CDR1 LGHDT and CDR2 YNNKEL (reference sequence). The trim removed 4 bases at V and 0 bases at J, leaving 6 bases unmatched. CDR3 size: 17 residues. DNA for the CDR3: TGTGCCAGCAGCCGCGTCTCTAGCGGGAGCTCCTACAATGAGCAGTTCTTC. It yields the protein CASSRVSSGSSYNEQFF.

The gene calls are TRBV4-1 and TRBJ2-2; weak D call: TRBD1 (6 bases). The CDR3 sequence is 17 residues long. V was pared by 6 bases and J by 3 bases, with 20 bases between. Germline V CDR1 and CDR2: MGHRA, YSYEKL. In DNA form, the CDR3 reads TGCGCCAGCAGAAGGGGGATCCCTAGCAGCTACACCGGGGAGCTGTTTTTT. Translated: CASRRGIPSSYTGELFF.

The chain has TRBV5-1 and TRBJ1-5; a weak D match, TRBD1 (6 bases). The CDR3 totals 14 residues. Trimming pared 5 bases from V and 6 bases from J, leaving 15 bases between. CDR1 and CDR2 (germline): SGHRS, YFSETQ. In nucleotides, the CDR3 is TGCGCCAGCAGGCCTAGCACAGGGACTCAGCCCCAGCATTTT. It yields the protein CASRPSTGTQPQHF.

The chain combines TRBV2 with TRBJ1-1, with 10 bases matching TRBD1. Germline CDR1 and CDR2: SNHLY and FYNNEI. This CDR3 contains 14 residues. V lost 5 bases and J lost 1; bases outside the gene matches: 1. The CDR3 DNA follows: TGTGCCAGCAGTAGGACAGGGGGGAACACTGAAGCTTTCTTT. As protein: CASSRTGGNTEAFF.

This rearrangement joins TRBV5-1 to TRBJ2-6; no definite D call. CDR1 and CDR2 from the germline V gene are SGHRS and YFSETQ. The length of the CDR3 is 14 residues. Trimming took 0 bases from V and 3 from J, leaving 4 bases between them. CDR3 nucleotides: TGCGCCAGCAGCTTGGGTCATGGGGCCAACGTCCTGACTTTC. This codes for CASSLGHGANVLTF. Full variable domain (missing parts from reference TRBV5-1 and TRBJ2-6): KAGVTQTPRYLIKTRGQQVTLSCSPISGHRSVSWYQQTPGQGLQFLFEYFSETQRNKGNFPGRFSGRQFSNSRSEMNVSTLELGDSALYLCASSLGHGANVLTFGAGSRLTVL.

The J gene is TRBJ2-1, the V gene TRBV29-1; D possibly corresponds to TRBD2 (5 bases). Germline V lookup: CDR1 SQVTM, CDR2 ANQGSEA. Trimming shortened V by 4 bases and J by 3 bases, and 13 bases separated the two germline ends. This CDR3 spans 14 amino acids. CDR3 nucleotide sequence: TGCAGCGTTGTCGGCGGGCTCGTCTACAATGAGCAGTTCTTC. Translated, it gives CSVVGGLVYNEQFF.